These 19 T cell receptor beta chains came from one sample sequenced in a study of tumor-infiltrating lymphocytes in primary liver carcinoma. Scientists recovered RNA and DNA together from roughly 20-30 mg of unsorted bulk tissue. Making TCR beta cDNA involved roughly 500 ng total RNA and a constant-region primer. Libraries for TCR beta were built through three nested multiplex PCR rounds, which together made up a slightly modified ARM-PCR procedure. Forward primers for TRBV1-TRBV30 and a C-beta reverse primer served the first two PCR rounds, at roughly 10 cycles each. TCRdb reanalysed the multiplex PCR reads using MiXCR and keeps one entry per CDR3 protein. The sample shows 20,000 to 30,000 distinct CDR3 sequences, nearly 80% of them seen only once. Source material: liver tumor tissue from sampling region 3. This sample's subset: tumor region T3, left-lateral pole. These TCRs come from a man in his forties or fifties with primary liver carcinoma and hepatitis B virus infection.

In the case of this clonotype: One end of the junction does not line up with germline, which may come from a read error. This chain links TRBV12-3 or TRBV12-4 with TRBJ2-7; 8 bases line up with TRBD2. The CDR3 totals 15 residues. Here the CDR3 DNA reads TGTGCCAGCAATATGGGGACGGGGGGGTCCTACGAGCAGTATTTC. It is translated as CASNMGTGGSYEQYF.

Note on this clonotype: This sequence may be a read error, since a much larger clone differs from it by one base. The chain joins TRBV5-4 to TRBJ2-7, with TRBD2 identical over 14 bases. Unmatched junction bases numbered 13, after V lost 8 bases and J lost 3 bases. Germline assignment: CDR1 SGHNT and CDR2 YYREEE (reference sequence). The CDR3 sequence is 17 residues long. CDR3 bases: TGTGCCAGTAGCCTTGGACTAGCGGGAGGAGTAGGCTACGAGCAGTACTTC. It codes for CASSLGLAGGVGYEQYF.

This clonotype was seen a handful of times. One junction end does not reproduce the germline sequence, and a read error may be involved. This rearrangement joins TRBV6-2 or TRBV6-3 to TRBJ2-7, with TRBD2 matching 10 bases. Germline lookup yields CDR1 MNHEY and CDR2 SVGEGT. The CDR3 contains 14 residues. As DNA, the CDR3 is TGCGCCAGCAAAGAAACTAGCGGGAAGGACGAGCAGTACTTC. Its translation: CASKETSGKDEQYF.

About this clonotype itself: At one boundary the junction diverges from the germline segment, which might be a read error. The rearrangement uses TRBV4-3 and TRBJ2-7, with TRBD2 matching 7 bases. In germline, CDR1 is LGHNA, CDR2 YSLEER. The CDR3 runs 15 residues. CDR3 sequence: CASSQDREAPYEQYF. The CDR3 coding sequence is TGCGCAAGCAGCCAAGATCGGGAGGCTCCCTACGAGCAGTACTTT.

Regarding this clonotype: This is likely a read error, given that the CDR3 carries no conserved phenylalanine or tryptophan at its end. This chain joins TRBV29-1 and TRBJ2-5; possible D gene TRBD1, 6 bases. The CDR3 is made up of 13 amino acids. Germline V gene data show CDR1 as SQVTM and CDR2 as ANQGSEA. The CDR3 loop is CGGLTQGMETQYI. CDR3 in DNA: TGTGGCGGACTCACCCAGGGGATGGAGACCCAGTACATC.

Regarding this clonotype: The CDR3 end shows no conserved phenylalanine or tryptophan, and so a read error is likely. It is unclear where the CDR3 begins or ends on the DNA, so no DNA is shown, and the CDR3 is as TCRdb lists it. This chain connects TRBV10-3 to TRBJ2-7; whether TRBD2, the table's D call, matches the DNA was not checked. Both ends counted, the CDR3 spans 19 residues. Germline V gene data show CDR1 as ENHRY and CDR2 as SYGVKD. The CDR3 region is CAITKRSGLAGGFSYEHYL.

Concerning this clonotype itself: One end of the junction varies from germline; a read error may be responsible. The V and J genes are TRBV5-4 and TRBJ2-7; 12 nucleotides line up with TRBD2. CDR1 SGHNT and CDR2 YYREEE come from the germline V gene (reference sequence). CDR3 length equals 15 residues. The CDR3 nucleotides read TGTGCCAGCAGCATCCTAGCGGGAGGGGGCTACGAGCAGCACTTC. It yields the protein CASSILAGGGYEQHF. Full variable domain (outside the CDR3, taken from reference TRBV5-4 and TRBJ2-7): ETGVTQSPTHLIKTRGQQVTLRCSSQSGHNTVSWYQQALGQGPQFIFQYYREEENGRGNFPPRFSGLQFPNYSSELNVNALELDDSALYLCASSILAGGGYEQHFGPGTRLTVT.

With respect to this clonotype: The final CDR3 position lacks the conserved phenylalanine or tryptophan, pointing to a likely read error. No DNA is shown, since the ends of the CDR3 on it are uncertain; the CDR3 is the one TCRdb lists. This chain uses TRBV6-2 or TRBV6-3 with TRBJ2-2. A total of 11 residues make up the CDR3, ends included. Per the germline V gene, CDR1 is MNHEY and CDR2 is SVGEGT. CDR3 loop: CASQYTGELFS.

Turning to this clonotype: At one end, the junction sequence differs from germline, possibly due to a read error. The chain joins TRBV29-1 to TRBJ2-5; D may be TRBD2 (6 bases). This CDR3 comprises 13 residues. The V gene's germline CDR1 is SQVTM and CDR2 ANQGSEA. The CDR3 DNA follows: TGTAGCGGACTCACCCGGGGGATGGAGGCCCAGTACTTC. Encoded protein: CSGLTRGMEAQYF.

For this clonotype: The junction differs from germline at one of its ends, possibly a read error. The rearrangement uses TRBV7-9 and TRBJ2-1, with D unclear. The germline gives CDR1 SEHNR, CDR2 FQNEAQ (reference sequence). CDR3 length: 17 residues. The chain's CDR3 is CASSLPYQGPNTNEQLF. The CDR3 DNA reads as TGTGCCAGCAGCTTACCATATCAAGGGCCTAATACAAATGAGCAGTTGTTC.

To note about this clonotype: One end of the junction does not line up with germline, which may come from a read error. This rearrangement joins TRBV5-1 to TRBJ2-5; the D is unclear. This CDR3 contains 17 residues. Looked up from germline, CDR1 is SGHRS and CDR2 is YFSETQ. CDR3 amino acids: CTSSSLPASSGQETQYF. The CDR3 bases are TGCACCAGCAGCTCCCTCCCCGCCAGTTCGGGTCAAGAGACCCAGTACTTC.

This clonotype appeared once. V gene TRBV11-2 combines with J gene TRBJ2-1, with a tentative D call TRBD1 (6 bases). Germline V gives CDR1 SGHAT, CDR2 FQNNGV. The CDR3 has 18 residues. CDR3 coding DNA: TGTCTTAGCAGCCGTGCCATTCACAGGGTGATCTCCTACAATGAGCAGTTCTTC. It encodes CLSSRAIHRVISYNEQFF.

On this clonotype itself: Sequence at one end of the junction differs from germline and may be a read error. J is TRBJ1-2 and V is TRBV7-9, with unresolved D. CDR1 and CDR2 (germline): SEHNR, FQNEAQ (reference sequence). The CDR3 has 13 amino acids. CDR3: CVSSLRPIGGYTF. As DNA, the CDR3 is TGTGTCAGCAGCTTAAGACCAATAGGTGGCTACACCTTC.

Worth noting for this clonotype: A read error may produce the germline difference seen at one junction end. This sequence joins TRBV4-2 and TRBJ2-7, with 8 bases identical to TRBD2. CDR3 length equals 18 residues. Per the germline V gene, CDR1 is LGHNA and CDR2 is YNFKEQ. In nucleotides, the CDR3 is TGTGCCAGCAGTGGAAAACCGGGACTATCGGGAGGGCTACACGAGCACTACTTC. It encodes CASSGKPGLSGGLHEHYF.

Comment on this clonotype: Because the CDR3 is missing its conserved closing phenylalanine or tryptophan, this is likely a read error. The chain links TRBV11-2 to TRBJ2-1; TRBD2 matches at 9 bases. CDR1 and CDR2 (germline): SGHAT, FQNNGV. CDR3 length: 16 amino acids. This chain's CDR3 is CASSLELLAGMNEQFS. DNA of the CDR3: TGTGCAAGCAGCTTAGAGCTCCTAGCGGGAATGAATGAGCAGTTCTCA.

With regard to this clonotype: Germline and junction disagree at one end, which may indicate a read error. The CDR3 DNA reads as TGTACCAGCAGCGGGACGCCTGGGGCCAACATCCTGACTTTC. This sequence encodes CTSSGTPGANILTF. This sequence joins TRBV7-8 and TRBJ2-6; 7 nucleotides align to TRBD2. Germline CDR1 SGHVS, CDR2 FQNEAQ. The CDR3 is 14 amino acids.

Of note for this clonotype: One end of the junction is discordant with germline, which a read error may explain. This sequence joins TRBV11-2 and TRBJ2-5; 8 nucleotides line up with TRBD2. Looked up from germline, CDR1 is SGHAT and CDR2 is FQNNGV. The CDR3 spans 16 residues. CDR3 residues: CVSNQTPGGGKEAHYF. CDR3 in DNA: TGTGTCAGCAACCAAACTCCTGGCGGGGGGAAAGAGGCCCACTACTTC.

In the case of this clonotype: One end of the junction does not line up with germline, which may come from a read error. This chain's CDR3 is CAIGAGASTVTQYF. CDR3 sequence (DNA): TGTGCCATCGGGGCGGGGGCTAGTACAGTTACGCAGTATTTT. The genes are TRBV10-3 and TRBJ2-3; possible D gene TRBD2, 7 bases. This CDR3 has 14 amino acids. CDR1 is ENHRY and CDR2 is SYGVKD in the germline V gene.

The V gene is TRBV29-1, the J gene TRBJ2-1, with a tentative D call TRBD2 (5 bases). Germline lookup yields CDR1 SQVTM and CDR2 ANQGSEA. This CDR3 spans 13 amino acids. CDR3 nucleotides: TGCTGCTTTGCCAAGGTAGGCCCGGGGGAGCAGTTCTTC. This translates into CCFAKVGPGEQFF.